The entry that follows covers one T cell receptor (beta chain) sequence. This record belongs to a study of blood T cell repertoires in COVID-19. The V end lost 4 bases, the J end lost 1 base, and 12 bases lay between the germline ends. Germline V gene lookup returns CDR1 SGHNT and CDR2 YYREEE (reference sequence). The CDR3 has 14 residues. The repertoire was sequenced with immunoSEQ multiplex PCR; TCRdb's copy has only in-frame clones and lacks some. The table has around 300,000 clones, 86% seen once; the top ten hold roughly 2.1%. This chain joins TRBV5-4 and TRBJ2-7; a possible D gene is TRBD2 (5 bases). This receptor was identified in a woman aged 25 to 39 who had recovered from COVID-19. Sequenced input: peripheral blood. The CDR3 loop reads CASSRSPGSYEQYF. The CDR3 coding sequence is TGTGCCAGCAGCCGGTCCCCGGGGTCCTACGAGCAGTACTTC.